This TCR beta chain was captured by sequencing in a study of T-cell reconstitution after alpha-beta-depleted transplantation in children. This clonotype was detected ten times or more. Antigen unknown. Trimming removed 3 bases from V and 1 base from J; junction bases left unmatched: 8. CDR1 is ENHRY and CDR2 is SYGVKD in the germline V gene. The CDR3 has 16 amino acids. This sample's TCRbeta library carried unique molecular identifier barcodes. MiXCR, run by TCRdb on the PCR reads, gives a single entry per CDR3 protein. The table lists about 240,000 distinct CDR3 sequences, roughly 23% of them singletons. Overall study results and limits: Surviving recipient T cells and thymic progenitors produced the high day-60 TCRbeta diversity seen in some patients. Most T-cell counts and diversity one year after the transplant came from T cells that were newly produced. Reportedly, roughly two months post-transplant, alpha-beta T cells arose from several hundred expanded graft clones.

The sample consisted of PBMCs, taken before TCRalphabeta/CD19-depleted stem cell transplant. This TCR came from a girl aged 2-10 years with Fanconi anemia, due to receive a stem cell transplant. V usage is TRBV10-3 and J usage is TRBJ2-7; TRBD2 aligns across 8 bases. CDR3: CAISDSGGRKSYEQYF. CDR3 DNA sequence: TGTGCCATCAGTGATTCGGGGGGGCGTAAATCCTACGAGCAGTACTTC.